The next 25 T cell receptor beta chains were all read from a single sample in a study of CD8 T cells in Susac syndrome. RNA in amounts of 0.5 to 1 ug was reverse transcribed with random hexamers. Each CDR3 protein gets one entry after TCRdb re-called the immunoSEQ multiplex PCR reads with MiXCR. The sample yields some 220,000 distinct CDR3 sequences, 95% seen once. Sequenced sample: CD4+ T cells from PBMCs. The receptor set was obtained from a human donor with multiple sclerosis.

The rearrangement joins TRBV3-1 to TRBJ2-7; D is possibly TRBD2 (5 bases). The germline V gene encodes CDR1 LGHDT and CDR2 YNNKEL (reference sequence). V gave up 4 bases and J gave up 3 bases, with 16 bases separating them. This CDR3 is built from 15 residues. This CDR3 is CASSPLLARNYEQYF. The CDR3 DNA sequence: TGTGCCAGCAGCCCCCTATTAGCGCGAAACTACGAGCAGTACTTC.

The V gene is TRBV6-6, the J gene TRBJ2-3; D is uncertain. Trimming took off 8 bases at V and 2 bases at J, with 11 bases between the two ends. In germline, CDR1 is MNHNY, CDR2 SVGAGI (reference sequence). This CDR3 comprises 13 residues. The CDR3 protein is CASCKRATDTQYF. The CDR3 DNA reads TGTGCCAGCTGTAAGCGTGCCACAGATACGCAGTATTTT.

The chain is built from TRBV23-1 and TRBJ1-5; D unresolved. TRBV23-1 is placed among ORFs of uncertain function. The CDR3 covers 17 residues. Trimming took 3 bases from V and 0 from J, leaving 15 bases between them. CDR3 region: CASSQTASPYSNQPQHF. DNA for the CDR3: TGCGCCAGCAGTCAGACGGCCTCACCTTATAGCAATCAGCCCCAGCATTTT.

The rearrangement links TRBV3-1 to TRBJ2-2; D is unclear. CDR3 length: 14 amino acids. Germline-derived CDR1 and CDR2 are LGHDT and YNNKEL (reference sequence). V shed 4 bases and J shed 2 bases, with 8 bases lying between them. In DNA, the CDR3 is TGTGCCAGCAGCCCGTGGGGTAACACCGGGGAGCTGTTTTTT. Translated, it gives CASSPWGNTGELFF.

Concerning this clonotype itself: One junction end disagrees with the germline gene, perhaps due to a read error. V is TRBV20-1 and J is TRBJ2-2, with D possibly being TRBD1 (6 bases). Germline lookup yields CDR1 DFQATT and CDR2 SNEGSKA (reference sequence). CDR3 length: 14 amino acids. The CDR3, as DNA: TGCAGTGCCAGAGGACAGATCCGCACCGGGGAGCTGTTTTTT. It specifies CSARGQIRTGELFF.

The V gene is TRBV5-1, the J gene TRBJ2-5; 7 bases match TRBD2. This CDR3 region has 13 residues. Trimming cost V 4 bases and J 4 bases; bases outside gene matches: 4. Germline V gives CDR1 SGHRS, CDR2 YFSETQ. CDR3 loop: CASSTGGGETQYF. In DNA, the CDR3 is TGCGCCAGCAGCACGGGGGGAGGAGAGACCCAGTACTTC.

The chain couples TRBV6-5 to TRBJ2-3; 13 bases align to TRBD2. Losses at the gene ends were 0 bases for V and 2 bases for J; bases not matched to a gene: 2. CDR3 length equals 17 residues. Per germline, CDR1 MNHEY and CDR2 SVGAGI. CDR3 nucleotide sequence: TGTGCCAGCAGTTACTCGGGACTAGCGGGATCCACAGATACGCAGTATTTT. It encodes CASSYSGLAGSTDTQYF.

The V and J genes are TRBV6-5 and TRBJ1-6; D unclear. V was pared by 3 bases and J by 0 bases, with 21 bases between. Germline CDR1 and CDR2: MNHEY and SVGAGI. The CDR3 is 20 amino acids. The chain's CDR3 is CASSYGLPGTALSYNSPLHF. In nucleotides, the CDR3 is TGTGCCAGCAGTTATGGGCTGCCTGGAACTGCACTCTCCTATAATTCACCCCTCCACTTT.

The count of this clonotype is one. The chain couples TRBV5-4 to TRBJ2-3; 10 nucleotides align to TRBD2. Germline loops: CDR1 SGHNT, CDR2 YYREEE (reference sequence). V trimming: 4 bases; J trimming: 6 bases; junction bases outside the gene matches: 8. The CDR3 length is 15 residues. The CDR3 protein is CASSPSAGGRDTQYF. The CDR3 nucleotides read TGTGCCAGCAGCCCGTCAGCGGGGGGGCGTGATACGCAGTATTTT.

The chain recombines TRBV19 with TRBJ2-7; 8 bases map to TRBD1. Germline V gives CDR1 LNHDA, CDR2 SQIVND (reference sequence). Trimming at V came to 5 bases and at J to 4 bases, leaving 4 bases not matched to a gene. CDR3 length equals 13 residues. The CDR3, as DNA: TGTGCCAGTAGTGCGCAGGGGGCTTACGAGCAGTACTTC. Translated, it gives CASSAQGAYEQYF. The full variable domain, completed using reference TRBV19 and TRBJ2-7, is DGGITQSPKYLFRKEGQNVTLSCEQNLNHDAMYWYRQDPGQGLRLIYYSQIVNDFQKGDIAEGYSVSREKKESFPLTVTSAQKNPTAFYLCASSAQGAYEQYFGPGTRLTVT.

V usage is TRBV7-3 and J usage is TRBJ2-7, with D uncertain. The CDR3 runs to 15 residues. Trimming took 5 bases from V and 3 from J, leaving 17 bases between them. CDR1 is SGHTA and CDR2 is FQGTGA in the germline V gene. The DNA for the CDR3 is TGTGCCAGCAGCCATATGGGCAGAGCAAACTACGAGCAGTACTTC. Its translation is CASSHMGRANYEQYF.

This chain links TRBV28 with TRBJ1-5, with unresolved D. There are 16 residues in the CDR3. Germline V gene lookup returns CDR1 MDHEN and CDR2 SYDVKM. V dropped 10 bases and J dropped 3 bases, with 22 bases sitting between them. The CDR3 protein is CATKSGISLDNQPQHF. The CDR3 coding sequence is TGTGCCACTAAATCGGGTATTAGTCTTGACAATCAGCCCCAGCATTTT.

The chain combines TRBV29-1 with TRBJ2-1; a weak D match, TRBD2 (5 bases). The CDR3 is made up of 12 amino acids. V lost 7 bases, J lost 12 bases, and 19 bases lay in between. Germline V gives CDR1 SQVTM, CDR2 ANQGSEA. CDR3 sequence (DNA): TGCAGCGCCGCCCCCACGGGGTCCCTGCAGTTCTTC. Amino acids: CSAAPTGSLQFF.

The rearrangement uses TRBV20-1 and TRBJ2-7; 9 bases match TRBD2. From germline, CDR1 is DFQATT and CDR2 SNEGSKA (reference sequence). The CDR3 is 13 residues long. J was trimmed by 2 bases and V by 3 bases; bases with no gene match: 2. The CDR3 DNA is TGCAGTGCTAGCAAGCGGGGGGCCTACGAGCAGTACTTC. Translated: CSASKRGAYEQYF.

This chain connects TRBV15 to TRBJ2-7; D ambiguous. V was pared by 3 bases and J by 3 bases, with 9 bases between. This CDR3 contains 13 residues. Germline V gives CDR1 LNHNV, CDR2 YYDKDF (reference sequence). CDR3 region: CATSSGSLYEQYF. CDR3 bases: TGTGCCACCAGCAGCGGGTCCCTCTACGAGCAGTACTTC.

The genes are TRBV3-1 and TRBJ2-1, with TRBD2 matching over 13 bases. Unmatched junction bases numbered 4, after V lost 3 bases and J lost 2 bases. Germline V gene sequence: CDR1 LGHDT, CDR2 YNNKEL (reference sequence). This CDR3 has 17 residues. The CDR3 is CASSQGLAGPPYNEQFF. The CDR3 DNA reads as TGTGCCAGCAGCCAGGGACTAGCGGGGCCCCCCTACAATGAGCAGTTCTTC.

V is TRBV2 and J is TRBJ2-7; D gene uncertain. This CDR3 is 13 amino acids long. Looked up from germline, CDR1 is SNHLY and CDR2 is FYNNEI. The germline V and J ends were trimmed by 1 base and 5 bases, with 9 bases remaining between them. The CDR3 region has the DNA TGTGCCAGCAGTGAAGTTAGGGCCCACGAGCAGTACTTC. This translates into CASSEVRAHEQYF.

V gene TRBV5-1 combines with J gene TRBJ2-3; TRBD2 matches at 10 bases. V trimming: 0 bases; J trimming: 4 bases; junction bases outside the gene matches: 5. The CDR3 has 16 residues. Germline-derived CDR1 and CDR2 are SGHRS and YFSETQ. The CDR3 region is CASSLGTSGIADTQYF. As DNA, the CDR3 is TGCGCCAGCAGCTTGGGCACTAGCGGGATCGCAGATACGCAGTATTTT. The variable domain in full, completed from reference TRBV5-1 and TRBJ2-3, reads KAGVTQTPRYLIKTRGQQVTLSCSPISGHRSVSWYQQTPGQGLQFLFEYFSETQRNKGNFPGRFSGRQFSNSRSEMNVSTLELGDSALYLCASSLGTSGIADTQYFGPGTRLTVL.

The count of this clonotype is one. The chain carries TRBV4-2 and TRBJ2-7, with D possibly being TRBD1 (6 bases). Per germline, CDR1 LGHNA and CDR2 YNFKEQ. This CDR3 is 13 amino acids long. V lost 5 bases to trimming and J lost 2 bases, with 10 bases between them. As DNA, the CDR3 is TGTGCCAGCAGCATGGACAGAGCCTACGAGCAGTACTTC. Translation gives CASSMDRAYEQYF.

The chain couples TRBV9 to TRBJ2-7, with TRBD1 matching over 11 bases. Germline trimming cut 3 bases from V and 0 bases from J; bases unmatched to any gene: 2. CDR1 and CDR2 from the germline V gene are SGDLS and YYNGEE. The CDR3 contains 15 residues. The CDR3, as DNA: TGTGCCAGCAGCGCCGGGACAGGGGGCTCCTACGAGCAGTACTTC. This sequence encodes CASSAGTGGSYEQYF.

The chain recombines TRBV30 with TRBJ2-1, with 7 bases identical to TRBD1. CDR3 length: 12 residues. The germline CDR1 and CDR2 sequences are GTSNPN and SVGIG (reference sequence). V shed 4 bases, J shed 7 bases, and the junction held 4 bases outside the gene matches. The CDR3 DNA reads TGTGCCTGGACCCACAGGGGAAATGAGCAGTTCTTC. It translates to CAWTHRGNEQFF.

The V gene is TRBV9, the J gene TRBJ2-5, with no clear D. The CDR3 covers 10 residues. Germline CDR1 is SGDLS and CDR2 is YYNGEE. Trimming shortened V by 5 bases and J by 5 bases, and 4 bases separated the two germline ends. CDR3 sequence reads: CASRTETQYF. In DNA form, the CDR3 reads TGTGCCAGCAGGACGGAGACCCAGTACTTC.

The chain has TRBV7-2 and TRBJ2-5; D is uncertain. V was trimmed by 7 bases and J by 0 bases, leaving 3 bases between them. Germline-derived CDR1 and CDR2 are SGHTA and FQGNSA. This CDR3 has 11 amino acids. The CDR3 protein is CASTDQETQYF. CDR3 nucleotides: TGTGCCAGCACGGACCAAGAGACCCAGTACTTC.

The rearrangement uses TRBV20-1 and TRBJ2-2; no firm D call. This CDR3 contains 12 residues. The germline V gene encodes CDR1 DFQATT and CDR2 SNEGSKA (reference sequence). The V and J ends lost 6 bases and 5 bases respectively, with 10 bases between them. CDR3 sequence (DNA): TGCAGTGCCCAGATTGGTACCGGGGAGCTGTTTTTT. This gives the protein CSAQIGTGELFF.

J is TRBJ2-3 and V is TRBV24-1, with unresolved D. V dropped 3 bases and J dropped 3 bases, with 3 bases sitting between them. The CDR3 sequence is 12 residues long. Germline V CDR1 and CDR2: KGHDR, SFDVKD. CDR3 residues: CATSDDTDTQYF. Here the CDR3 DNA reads TGTGCCACCAGTGATGATACAGATACGCAGTATTTT.